The rows below give T cell receptor beta chains drawn from one sample of a study of blood T cell repertoires in COVID-19. Sequencing was performed with immunoSEQ multiplex PCR; in TCRdb, only in-frame clones are kept and a portion is missing. The profile shows hundreds of thousands of clones, around 89% of them singletons. Source material: peripheral blood. The receptors stem from a man between 35 and 55 years old with acute or convalescent COVID-19. The CDR3 runs from the conserved cysteine through the conserved F or W. Each record gives: J gene, clone size, D gene, V gene, CDR3 DNA, CDR3 protein. D genes are given only for firm matches. Clone size is not always given. Where it is, it says once, few, many or a class for expanded clones.

>TRBJ2-3|-|TRBD2|TRBV4-1
TGCGCCAGCAGCCCTCAGACTAGCGGAAGCACAGATACGCAGTATTTT
CASSPQTSGSTDTQYF
>TRBJ2-5|few|TRBD2|TRBV19
TGTGCCAGTACGGGTAGCGGGGAGACCCAGTACTTC
CASTGSGETQYF
>TRBJ1-2|-|TRBD1|TRBV6-5
TGTGCCAGCAGTTACGCACAGGGGGGAAACTATGGCTACACCTTC
CASSYAQGGNYGYTF
>TRBJ2-3|-|TRBD2|TRBV4-2
TGTGCCAGCAGGAACACGGCGGGGGAAAGCACAGATACGCAGTATTTT
CASRNTAGESTDTQYF
>TRBJ1-3|-|-|TRBV7-9
TGTGCCAGCAGCCTGGAAACCGGGACCATATATTTT
CASSLETGTIYF
>TRBJ1-2|-|-|TRBV5-6
TGTGCCAGCAGCTTGGAACGAGGCTATGGCTACACCTTC
CASSLERGYGYTF
>TRBJ2-2|-|TRBD1|TRBV27
TGTGCCAGCAGTTCCCCATACGGGACAGGGATTACCGGGGAGCTGTTTTTT
CASSSPYGTGITGELFF
>TRBJ1-1|-|-|TRBV29-1
TGCAGCGTAGGGGACACTGAAGCTTTCTTT
CSVGDTEAFF
>TRBJ1-1|-|TRBD1|TRBV6-8
TGTGCCAGCAGGTTCGGGACAGCGAACACTGAAGCTTTCTTT
CASRFGTANTEAFF
>TRBJ1-1|-|TRBD1|TRBV7-9
TGTGCCAGCAGCCCCCGGACAGGGGAGAACACTGAAGCTTTCTTT
CASSPRTGENTEAFF
>TRBJ2-1|-|-|TRBV9
TGTGCCAGCAGCGTAGGAGGGACAGCGGGGGACTCCTACAATGAGCAGTTCTTC
CASSVGGTAGDSYNEQFF
>TRBJ1-6|-|TRBD1|TRBV9
TGTGCCAGCAGCTCCGGACAGGGGGGTCTTGCACCCCTCCACTTT
CASSSGQGGLAPLHF
>TRBJ2-2|-|-|TRBV7-6
TGTGCCAGCAGACAGATGTCGCTTTCCACCGGGGAGCTGTTTTTT
CASRQMSLSTGELFF
>TRBJ2-1|-|TRBD1|TRBV28
TGTGCCAGCAGTTCCCCCTCGGGACAGGAGGGTGAGCAGTTCTTC
CASSSPSGQEGEQFF
>TRBJ1-1|few|-|TRBV6-2/TRBV6-3
TGTGCCAGCAGTTATCCAGGGATCACTGAAGCTTTCTTT
CASSYPGITEAFF
>TRBJ2-5|-|TRBD2|TRBV28
TGTGCCAGCAGCGAACTAACTAGCGGGAGGTTCCAAGAGACCCAGTACTTC
CASSELTSGRFQETQYF
>TRBJ2-1|once|TRBD2|TRBV28
TGTGCCAGCAGTCCTTGGGCTTCGGGGGGGCCTTACAATGAGCAGTTCTTC
CASSPWASGGPYNEQFF
>TRBJ2-4|-|-|TRBV6-2/TRBV6-3
TGTGCCAGCAGTTACTACCTAGCGATCAGTAACATTCAGTACTTC
CASSYYLAISNIQYF
>TRBJ2-5|-|TRBD1|TRBV18
TGTGCCAGCTCACCCGCCGGGCAGGGGGCTGTCGAGACCCAGTACTTC
CASSPAGQGAVETQYF
>TRBJ1-5|-|TRBD1|TRBV6-5
TGTGCCAGCAGCAGCGACAGGGGTAGCAATCAGCCCCAGCATTTT
CASSSDRGSNQPQHF
>TRBJ1-2|once|-|TRBV4-2
TGTGCCAGCAGCCGAGGGTCGGGCCTCAGTGACTATGGCTACACCTTC
CASSRGSGLSDYGYTF
>TRBJ1-1|once|TRBD1|TRBV6-5
TGTGCCAGCAGAGACAGGGCCCCTGAAGCTTTCTTT
CASRDRAPEAFF
>TRBJ2-1|-|-|TRBV7-9
TGTGCCAGCAGTCAACTAGGATACAATGAGCAGTTCTTC
CASSQLGYNEQFF
>TRBJ2-2|-|TRBD1|TRBV9
TGTGCCAGCAGCCTAAGACAGGGTGGTATTGACGGGGAGCTGTTTTTT
CASSLRQGGIDGELFF
>TRBJ1-2|once|TRBD1|TRBV6-5
TGTGCCAGCAGGCGGACAGGGGTGGTAGGCTACACCTTC
CASRRTGVVGYTF
>TRBJ2-7|once|-|TRBV4-2
TGTGCCAGCAGCCAAGTGGACAGATACTACGAGCAGTACTTC
CASSQVDRYYEQYF
>TRBJ1-1|few|-|TRBV19
TGTGCCAGTAGTATCAATAGGAACACTGAAGCTTTCTTT
CASSINRNTEAFF
>TRBJ1-1|-|TRBD1|TRBV7-2
TGTGCCAGCAGTGGACAGGGTGGGACTGAAGCTTTCTTT
CASSGQGGTEAFF
>TRBJ1-1|-|-|TRBV19
TGTGCCAGTAGTATTAGAGAAAGGAACACTGAAGCTTTCTTT
CASSIRERNTEAFF
>TRBJ1-4|-|-|TRBV7-2
TGTGCCAGCAGCTTATCGTTGTTCGCGGCTTTGGGTGAAAAACTGTTTTTT
CASSLSLFAALGEKLFF
>TRBJ1-5|-|-|TRBV5-1
TGCGCCAGCAGTCCTGAGACAGGAAACAATCAGCCCCAGCATTTT
CASSPETGNNQPQHF
>TRBJ2-3|-|TRBD2|TRBV9
TGTGCCAGCAGCCTCCGGACCGCGGGGGCAGATACGCAGTATTTT
CASSLRTAGADTQYF
>TRBJ1-2|once|-|TRBV5-1
TGCGCCAGCAGCGACGGGGGCTATGGCTACACCTTC
CASSDGGYGYTF
>TRBJ1-2|-|-|TRBV24-1
TGTGCCACCAGCGGTGACACCGCTAACTATGGCTACACCTTC
CATSGDTANYGYTF
>TRBJ1-4|-|-|TRBV30
TGTGCCGGGACTGTTCTTAATGAAAAACTGTTTTTT
CAGTVLNEKLFF
>TRBJ1-5|few|TRBD1|TRBV15
TGTGCCACCAGCAGAGGGGACAGGGAGGCTCATCAGCCCCAGCATTTT
CATSRGDREAHQPQHF
>TRBJ1-5|-|TRBD1|TRBV27
TGTGCCAGCAGTTTATCACGGGACAGGGTAAAGCCCCAGCATTTT
CASSLSRDRVKPQHF
>TRBJ2-3|once|-|TRBV11-2
TGTGCCAGCAGCTTAGCTAGCACAGATACGCAGTATTTT
CASSLASTDTQYF
>TRBJ1-5|-|-|TRBV5-8
TGTGCCAGCAGCTTGGCCACTATTAGCAATCAGCCCCAGCATTTT
CASSLATISNQPQHF
>TRBJ1-4|-|-|TRBV19
TGTGCCAGTACCCGACAGGTCGACGAAAAACTGTTTTTT
CASTRQVDEKLFF
>TRBJ2-2|-|TRBD1|TRBV9
TGTGCCAGCACCGTAGACCCATCCGGGACAGGGAGGACCGGGGAGCTGTTTTTT
CASTVDPSGTGRTGELFF
>TRBJ1-2|-|-|TRBV19
TGTGCCACGAACTCCCCCTTAGCAGGGAACTATGGCTACACCTTC
CATNSPLAGNYGYTF
>TRBJ2-7|-|-|TRBV27
TGTGCCAGCAGTTTGGGCCCCCCTAACGAGCAGTACTTC
CASSLGPPNEQYF
>TRBJ2-7|few|TRBD1|TRBV5-1
TGCGCCAGCAGCCCTGGGACAGTCTCCTACGAGCAGTACTTC
CASSPGTVSYEQYF
>TRBJ1-1|-|TRBD1|TRBV3-1/TRBV3-2
TGTGCCAGCAGCCAAGATCAGGGGGGTAACACTGAAGCTTTCTTT
CASSQDQGGNTEAFF
>TRBJ1-2|-|-|TRBV7-9
TGTGCCAGCAGCCCAGGGTCGTTATGGCTAGACACCTTC
CASSPGSLWLDTF
>TRBJ1-1|-|-|TRBV5-5
TGTGCCAGCGGAAAGATTAAAACAGGGTTGGATGAAGCTTTCTTT
CASGKIKTGLDEAFF
>TRBJ2-4|once|-|TRBV29-1
TGCAGCGCCGATGAACTAAGCGGAAACATTCAGTACTTC
CSADELSGNIQYF
>TRBJ2-6|-|-|TRBV4-1
TGCGCCAGCAGCCCATATGAGCTTCCCTCTGGGGCCAACGTCCTGACTTTC
CASSPYELPSGANVLTF
>TRBJ2-1|-|TRBD2|TRBV29-1
TGCAGCGTGCGTCTAGCGGGAGGCTCCTACAATGAGCAGTTCTTC
CSVRLAGGSYNEQFF
>TRBJ2-1|-|TRBD1|TRBV5-4
TGTGCCAGCAGCTTCGGACAGGGGGTAACCTACAATGAGCAGTTCTTC
CASSFGQGVTYNEQFF
>TRBJ1-2|-|-|TRBV29-1
TGCAGCGTTGAGGCAGGCGCACCAGGCTACACCTTC
CSVEAGAPGYTF
>TRBJ2-1|-|TRBD1|TRBV5-1
TGCGCCAGCAGCTTGGTGTGGGGCCGGGACAGGGGGTTCAATGAGCAGTTCTTC
CASSLVWGRDRGFNEQFF
>TRBJ1-1|-|TRBD1|TRBV6-1
TGTGCCAGCAGTGACCGATCACAGGGGGTTGATGAAGCTTTCTTT
CASSDRSQGVDEAFF